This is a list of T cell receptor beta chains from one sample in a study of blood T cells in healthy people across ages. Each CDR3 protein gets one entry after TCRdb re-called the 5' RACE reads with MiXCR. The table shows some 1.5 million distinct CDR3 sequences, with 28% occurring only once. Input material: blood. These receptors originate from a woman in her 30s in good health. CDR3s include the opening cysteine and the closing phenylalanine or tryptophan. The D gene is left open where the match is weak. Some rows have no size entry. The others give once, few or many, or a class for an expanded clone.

cdr3_aa: CASSLTTSGVNEQFF; cdr3_nt: TGCGCCAGCAGCTTGACGACTAGCGGGGTCAATGAGCAGTTCTTC; d_call: TRBD2; v_call: TRBV5-1; j_call: TRBJ2-1; clone_size: NA
cdr3_aa: CASSPSMGYSGQAIYEQYF; cdr3_nt: TGTGCCAGCTCACCCTCAATGGGATACTCAGGACAGGCGATCTACGAGCAGTACTTC; d_call: TRBD1; v_call: TRBV18; j_call: TRBJ2-7; clone_size: NA
cdr3_aa: CASSQQPTGSNYEQYF; cdr3_nt: TGTGCCAGCAGCCAACAGCCGACAGGTTCGAACTACGAGCAGTACTTC; d_call: NA; v_call: TRBV3-1; j_call: TRBJ2-7; clone_size: NA
cdr3_aa: CSAEGTLNEKLFF; cdr3_nt: TGCAGCGCTGAGGGGACACTGAATGAAAAACTGTTTTTT; d_call: NA; v_call: TRBV29-1; j_call: TRBJ1-4; clone_size: NA
cdr3_aa: CASRGSGRPNEQFF; cdr3_nt: TGTGCCAGCCGCGGTAGCGGGCGTCCCAATGAGCAGTTCTTC; d_call: TRBD2; v_call: TRBV7-2; j_call: TRBJ2-1; clone_size: NA
cdr3_aa: CASSGPRGGSYNEQFF; cdr3_nt: TGTGCCAGCAGCGGCCCGCGGGGGGGATCCTACAATGAGCAGTTCTTC; d_call: TRBD2; v_call: TRBV7-9; j_call: TRBJ2-1; clone_size: NA
cdr3_aa: CASSYGAFQSTQYF; cdr3_nt: TGTGCCAGCAGTTACGGGGCATTTCAGAGTACGCAGTATTTT; d_call: NA; v_call: TRBV6-5; j_call: TRBJ2-3; clone_size: NA
cdr3_aa: CASRRTSGSNINEQFF; cdr3_nt: TGTGCCAGCAGGAGGACTAGCGGGAGCAATATCAATGAGCAGTTCTTC; d_call: TRBD2; v_call: TRBV2; j_call: TRBJ2-1; clone_size: NA
cdr3_aa: CASRGTETQYF; cdr3_nt: TGTGCCAGCAGAGGGACAGAGACCCAGTACTTC; d_call: NA; v_call: TRBV7-2; j_call: TRBJ2-5; clone_size: NA
cdr3_aa: CASAPGLALETQYF; cdr3_nt: TGTGCCAGCGCCCCGGGACTAGCTCTGGAGACCCAGTACTTC; d_call: TRBD2; v_call: TRBV7-8; j_call: TRBJ2-5; clone_size: few
cdr3_aa: CSVADTGAKNIQYF; cdr3_nt: TGCAGCGTTGCGGACACTGGAGCCAAAAACATTCAGTACTTC; d_call: NA; v_call: TRBV29-1; j_call: TRBJ2-4; clone_size: NA
cdr3_aa: CSVEGETNEKLFF; cdr3_nt: TGCAGCGTTGAGGGGGAAACTAATGAAAAACTGTTTTTT; d_call: NA; v_call: TRBV29-1; j_call: TRBJ1-4; clone_size: NA
cdr3_aa: CASRGDSYNEQFF; cdr3_nt: TGTGCCAGCAGGGGGGACAGTTACAATGAGCAGTTCTTC; d_call: TRBD1; v_call: TRBV12-3/TRBV12-4; j_call: TRBJ2-1; clone_size: many
cdr3_aa: CSADGTATSYEQYF; cdr3_nt: TGCAGTGCTGATGGGACAGCTACCTCCTACGAGCAGTACTTC; d_call: TRBD1; v_call: TRBV20-1; j_call: TRBJ2-7; clone_size: NA
cdr3_aa: CASSPSYEQFF; cdr3_nt: TGTGCCAGCAGCCCGTCCTATGAGCAGTTCTTC; d_call: NA; v_call: TRBV7-9; j_call: TRBJ2-1; clone_size: NA
cdr3_aa: CASSLDKGLTQYF; cdr3_nt: TGTGCCAGCAGCTTGGACAAGGGGTTGACCCAGTACTTC; d_call: NA; v_call: TRBV7-2; j_call: TRBJ2-5; clone_size: many
cdr3_aa: CSASRSHEQYF; cdr3_nt: TGCAGTGCTTCTCGGTCCCACGAGCAGTACTTC; d_call: NA; v_call: TRBV20-1; j_call: TRBJ2-7; clone_size: many
cdr3_aa: CASSSNEKFHSYEQYF; cdr3_nt: TGCGCCAGCAGCTCGAACGAGAAGTTCCACTCCTACGAGCAGTACTTC; d_call: NA; v_call: TRBV5-1; j_call: TRBJ2-7; clone_size: few
cdr3_aa: CASSPDRDRELFF; cdr3_nt: TGTGCCAGCTCGCCAGACAGGGACCGGGAGCTGTTTTTT; d_call: TRBD1; v_call: TRBV18; j_call: TRBJ2-2; clone_size: NA
cdr3_aa: CASSYSPTRQDGTDTQYF; cdr3_nt: TGTGCCAGCAGTTACTCACCCACGAGACAGGACGGTACAGATACGCAGTATTTT; d_call: NA; v_call: TRBV6-5; j_call: TRBJ2-3; clone_size: NA
cdr3_aa: CASTGGANYGYTF; cdr3_nt: TGTGCCAGCACCGGAGGGGCGAACTATGGCTACACCTTC; d_call: NA; v_call: TRBV5-5; j_call: TRBJ1-2; clone_size: few
cdr3_aa: CAVSEGVSQPQHF; cdr3_nt: TGTGCCGTCAGTGAGGGGGTAAGTCAGCCCCAGCATTTT; d_call: NA; v_call: TRBV10-3; j_call: TRBJ1-5; clone_size: NA
cdr3_aa: CATSRAGGSRNTIYF; cdr3_nt: TGTGCCACCAGCAGAGCAGGGGGGAGTAGGAACACCATATATTTT; d_call: TRBD1; v_call: TRBV15; j_call: TRBJ1-3; clone_size: few
cdr3_aa: CASSVGDRHNSPLHF; cdr3_nt: TGTGCCAGCAGCGTAGGGGACAGACACAATTCACCCCTCCACTTT; d_call: TRBD1; v_call: TRBV9; j_call: TRBJ1-6; clone_size: NA
cdr3_aa: CASSPKGGSGYNEQFF; cdr3_nt: TGTGCCAGCAGTCCCAAAGGGGGGAGTGGCTACAATGAGCAGTTCTTC; d_call: NA; v_call: TRBV7-9; j_call: TRBJ2-1; clone_size: many
cdr3_aa: CSVEQGGMLSNYGYTF; cdr3_nt: TGCAGTGTTGAACAGGGGGGGATGCTTTCCAACTATGGCTACACCTTC; d_call: TRBD1; v_call: TRBV20-1; j_call: TRBJ1-2; clone_size: NA
cdr3_aa: CSARLGGGQETQYF; cdr3_nt: TGCAGTGCTAGATTGGGGGGAGGCCAAGAGACCCAGTACTTC; d_call: NA; v_call: TRBV20-1; j_call: TRBJ2-5; clone_size: many
cdr3_aa: CASSQGPGFNYEQYF; cdr3_nt: TGTGCCAGCAGCCAAGGACCGGGTTTTAATTACGAGCAGTACTTC; d_call: NA; v_call: TRBV7-4; j_call: TRBJ2-7; clone_size: many
cdr3_aa: CASSLVGSTRGNVQFF; cdr3_nt: TGTGCCAGCAGCTTAGTTGGCTCCACCAGAGGCAATGTGCAGTTCTTC; d_call: NA; v_call: TRBV7-2; j_call: TRBJ2-1; clone_size: NA
cdr3_aa: CASTSPPHEQYF; cdr3_nt: TGTGCCAGCACATCGCCCCCCCACGAGCAGTACTTC; d_call: NA; v_call: TRBV12-3/TRBV12-4; j_call: TRBJ2-7; clone_size: NA
cdr3_aa: CSARRGTPNEQFF; cdr3_nt: TGCAGTGCTAGGCGGGGGACCCCCAATGAGCAGTTCTTC; d_call: TRBD2; v_call: TRBV20-1; j_call: TRBJ2-1; clone_size: many
cdr3_aa: CASTKGGGTDTQYF; cdr3_nt: TGTGCCAGCACCAAAGGGGGCGGAACGGATACGCAGTATTTT; d_call: TRBD1; v_call: TRBV6-2/TRBV6-3; j_call: TRBJ2-3; clone_size: few
cdr3_aa: CASSQGQQTSETQYF; cdr3_nt: TGCGCCAGCAGCCAGGGGCAGCAGACTTCAGAGACCCAGTACTTC; d_call: NA; v_call: TRBV4-3; j_call: TRBJ2-5; clone_size: few
cdr3_aa: CASSIAGGGTDTRYF; cdr3_nt: TGTGCCAGCAGTATAGCGGGAGGGGGCACAGATACGCGGTATTTT; d_call: TRBD2; v_call: TRBV12-3/TRBV12-4; j_call: TRBJ2-3; clone_size: NA
cdr3_aa: CAWSVMGWNTEAFF; cdr3_nt: TGTGCCTGGAGTGTCATGGGTTGGAACACTGAAGCTTTCTTT; d_call: NA; v_call: TRBV30; j_call: TRBJ1-1; clone_size: few
cdr3_aa: CSARGQGQGMWDQPQHF; cdr3_nt: TGCAGTGCTAGAGGCCAGGGACAGGGAATGTGGGATCAGCCCCAGCATTTT; d_call: TRBD1; v_call: TRBV20-1; j_call: TRBJ1-5; clone_size: NA
cdr3_aa: CASSFGLAGAKNEQFF; cdr3_nt: TGTGCCAGCAGTTTCGGACTAGCGGGAGCAAAGAATGAGCAGTTCTTC; d_call: TRBD2; v_call: TRBV27; j_call: TRBJ2-1; clone_size: few
cdr3_aa: CASRPAGGRDEQYF; cdr3_nt: TGCGCCAGCAGGCCCGCGGGGGGCAGAGACGAGCAGTACTTC; d_call: TRBD2; v_call: TRBV5-1; j_call: TRBJ2-7; clone_size: many
cdr3_aa: CASSLDGNAYEQYF; cdr3_nt: TGTGCCAGCAGCTTAGACGGGAATGCCTACGAGCAGTACTTC; d_call: NA; v_call: TRBV7-2; j_call: TRBJ2-7; clone_size: NA
cdr3_aa: CASSLDPKGGLGEKLFF; cdr3_nt: TGTGCCAGCAGCCTAGACCCAAAAGGGGGGCTGGGTGAAAAACTGTTTTTT; d_call: NA; v_call: TRBV5-5; j_call: TRBJ1-4; clone_size: NA
cdr3_aa: CASSQALRTSVDEQYF; cdr3_nt: TGTGCCAGCAGCCAAGCCCTGAGGACCTCTGTGGACGAGCAGTACTTC; d_call: NA; v_call: TRBV3-1; j_call: TRBJ2-7; clone_size: once
cdr3_aa: CASSYTRGRDYEQYF; cdr3_nt: TGTGCCAGCAGTTACACCCGAGGGAGGGACTACGAGCAGTACTTC; d_call: TRBD2; v_call: TRBV6-6; j_call: TRBJ2-7; clone_size: few
cdr3_aa: CASSEAGQGYGYTF; cdr3_nt: TGTGCCAGCAGTGAAGCGGGACAGGGGTATGGCTACACCTTC; d_call: TRBD1; v_call: TRBV2; j_call: TRBJ1-2; clone_size: many
cdr3_aa: CASSPPTLAKNIQYF; cdr3_nt: TGTGCCAGCTCACCACCGACTTTAGCCAAAAACATTCAGTACTTC; d_call: NA; v_call: TRBV18; j_call: TRBJ2-4; clone_size: NA
cdr3_aa: CASRVGLAEQETQYF; cdr3_nt: TGTGCCAGCAGGGTGGGACTAGCGGAGCAAGAGACCCAGTACTTC; d_call: TRBD2; v_call: TRBV7-9; j_call: TRBJ2-5; clone_size: few
cdr3_aa: CASSEQGLRETQYF; cdr3_nt: TGTGCCAGCAGCGAGCAGGGGTTACGGGAGACCCAGTACTTC; d_call: NA; v_call: TRBV6-2/TRBV6-3; j_call: TRBJ2-5; clone_size: NA
cdr3_aa: CASSLWAGVASNQPQHF; cdr3_nt: TGTGCCAGCAGTTTATGGGCAGGAGTGGCAAGCAATCAGCCCCAGCATTTT; d_call: NA; v_call: TRBV28; j_call: TRBJ1-5; clone_size: NA
cdr3_aa: CASSGSDRGNIYGYTF; cdr3_nt: TGTGCCAGCTCAGGTTCCGACAGGGGGAACATCTATGGCTACACCTTC; d_call: TRBD1; v_call: TRBV18; j_call: TRBJ1-2; clone_size: few
cdr3_aa: CASSTTQGTQYF; cdr3_nt: TGTGCCAGCAGTACCACACAAGGGACCCAGTACTTC; d_call: NA; v_call: TRBV25-1; j_call: TRBJ2-5; clone_size: NA
cdr3_aa: CSARDSGGAHEQFF; cdr3_nt: TGCAGTGCTAGAGATAGCGGGGGGGCTCATGAGCAGTTCTTC; d_call: TRBD2; v_call: TRBV20-1; j_call: TRBJ2-1; clone_size: few
cdr3_aa: CASRVDRNNGQFF; cdr3_nt: TGTGCCAGCAGAGTGGACAGGAACAATGGGCAGTTCTTC; d_call: TRBD1; v_call: TRBV12-3/TRBV12-4; j_call: TRBJ2-1; clone_size: few
cdr3_aa: CASSESLGPQETQYF; cdr3_nt: TGCGCCAGCAGTGAGTCGTTGGGACCCCAAGAGACCCAGTACTTC; d_call: NA; v_call: TRBV10-1; j_call: TRBJ2-5; clone_size: many
cdr3_aa: CASSSPGQGCHEQYF; cdr3_nt: TGTGCCAGCAGCTCTCCGGGACAGGGGTGCCACGAGCAGTACTTC; d_call: TRBD1; v_call: TRBV7-9; j_call: TRBJ2-7; clone_size: NA